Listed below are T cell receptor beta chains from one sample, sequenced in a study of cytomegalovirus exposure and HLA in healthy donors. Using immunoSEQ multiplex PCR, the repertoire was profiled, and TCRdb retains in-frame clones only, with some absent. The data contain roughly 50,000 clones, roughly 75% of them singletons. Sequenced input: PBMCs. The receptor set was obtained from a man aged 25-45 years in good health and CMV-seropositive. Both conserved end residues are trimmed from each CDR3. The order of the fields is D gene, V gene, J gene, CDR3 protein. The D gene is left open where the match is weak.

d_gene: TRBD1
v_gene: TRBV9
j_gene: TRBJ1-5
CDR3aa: ASSVGDRGQPQH

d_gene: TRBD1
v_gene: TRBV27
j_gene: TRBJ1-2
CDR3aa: ASGPQGAGGYT

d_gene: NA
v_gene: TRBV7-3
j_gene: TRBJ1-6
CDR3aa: ASSQARANSPLH

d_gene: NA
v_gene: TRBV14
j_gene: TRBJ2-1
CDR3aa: ASSQEYRRNEQF

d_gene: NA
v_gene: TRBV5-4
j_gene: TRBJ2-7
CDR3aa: ASSRPGRIGEQY

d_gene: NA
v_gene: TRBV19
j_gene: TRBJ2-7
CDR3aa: ASSSMGGGSYEQY

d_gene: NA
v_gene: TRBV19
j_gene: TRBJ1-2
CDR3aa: ASAKPAGASGYT

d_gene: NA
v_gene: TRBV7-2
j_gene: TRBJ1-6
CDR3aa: ASSLGVRSASPLH

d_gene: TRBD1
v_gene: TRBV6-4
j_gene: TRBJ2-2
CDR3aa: ASSEGQGGGGPGELF

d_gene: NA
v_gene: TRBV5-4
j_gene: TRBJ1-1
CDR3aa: ASSPSTGYMNTEAF

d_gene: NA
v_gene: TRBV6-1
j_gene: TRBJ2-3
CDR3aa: ASSEDTYRSTDTQY

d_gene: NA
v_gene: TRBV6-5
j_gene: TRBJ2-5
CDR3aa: ASRKGGETQY

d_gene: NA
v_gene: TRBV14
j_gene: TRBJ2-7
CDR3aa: ASRGSAYEQY

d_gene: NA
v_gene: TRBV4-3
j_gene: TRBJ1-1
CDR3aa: ASSQDMQGLWAEAF

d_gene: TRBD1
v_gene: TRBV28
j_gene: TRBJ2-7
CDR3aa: ASRQGSYEQY

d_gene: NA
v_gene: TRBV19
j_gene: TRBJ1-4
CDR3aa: ASSPGGTNEKLF

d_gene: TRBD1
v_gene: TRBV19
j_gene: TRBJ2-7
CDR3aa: ASSITPGTGNYEQY

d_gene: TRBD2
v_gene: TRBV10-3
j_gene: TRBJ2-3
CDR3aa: AIALSGGAADTQY

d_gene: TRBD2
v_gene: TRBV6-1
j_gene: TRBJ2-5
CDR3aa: ASSGGGLAGSETQY

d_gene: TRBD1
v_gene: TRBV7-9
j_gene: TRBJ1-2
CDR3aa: ASSLVWDSNYGYT

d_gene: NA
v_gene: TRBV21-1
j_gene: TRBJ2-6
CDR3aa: ASSPATYSGANVLT

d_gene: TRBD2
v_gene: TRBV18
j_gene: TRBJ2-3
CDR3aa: ASSPRRLASTDTQY

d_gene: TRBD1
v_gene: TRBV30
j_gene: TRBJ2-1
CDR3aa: AWGIGQGISGEQF

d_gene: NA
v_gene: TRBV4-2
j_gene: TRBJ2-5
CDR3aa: ASSQGSRRQETQY

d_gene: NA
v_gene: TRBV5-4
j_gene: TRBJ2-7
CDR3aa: ASSSMDRSSYEQY

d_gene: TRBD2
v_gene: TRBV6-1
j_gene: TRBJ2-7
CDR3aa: ASGGGAREQY

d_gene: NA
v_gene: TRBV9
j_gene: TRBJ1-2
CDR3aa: ASSVYPQGNGGYT

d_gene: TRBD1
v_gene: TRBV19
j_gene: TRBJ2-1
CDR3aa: ASSATGVGEQF

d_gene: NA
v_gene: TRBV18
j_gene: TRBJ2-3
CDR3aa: ASSLPRVSTDTQY

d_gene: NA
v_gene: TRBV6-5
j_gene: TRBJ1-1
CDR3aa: ASSYAGRVVVTEAF

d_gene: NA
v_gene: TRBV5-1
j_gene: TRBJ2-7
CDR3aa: ASRVDGSFYEQY

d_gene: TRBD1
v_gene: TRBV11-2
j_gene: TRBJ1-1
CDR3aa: ASSLQGDPTEAF

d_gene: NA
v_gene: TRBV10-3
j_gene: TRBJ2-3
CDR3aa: AIQKVAVGTDTQY

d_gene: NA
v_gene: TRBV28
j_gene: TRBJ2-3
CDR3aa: ASSFPVVKRLEEDTQY

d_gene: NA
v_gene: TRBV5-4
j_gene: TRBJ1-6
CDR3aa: ASSGTPNSPLH

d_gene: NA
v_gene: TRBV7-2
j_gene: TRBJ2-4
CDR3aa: ASSHAPGKNIQY

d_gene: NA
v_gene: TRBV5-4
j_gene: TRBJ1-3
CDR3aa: ASSYRGGTGNTIY

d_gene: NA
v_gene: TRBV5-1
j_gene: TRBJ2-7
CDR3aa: ASSSTGYEQY

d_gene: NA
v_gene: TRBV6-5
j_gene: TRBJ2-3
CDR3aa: ASSPTGPRTDTQY

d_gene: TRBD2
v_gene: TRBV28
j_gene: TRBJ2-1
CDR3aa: ASNFPGTSGGSSYNEQF

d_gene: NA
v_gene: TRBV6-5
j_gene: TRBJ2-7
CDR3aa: ASSSTFRQPEQY

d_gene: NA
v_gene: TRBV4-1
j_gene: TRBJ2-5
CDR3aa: ASSPLASSQETQY

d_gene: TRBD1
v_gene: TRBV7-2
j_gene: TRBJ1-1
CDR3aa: ASSLGQPGDTEAF

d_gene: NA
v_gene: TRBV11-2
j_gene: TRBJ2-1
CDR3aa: ASSTAGIYNEQF

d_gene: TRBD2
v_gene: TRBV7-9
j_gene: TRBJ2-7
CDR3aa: ASSLGLAGHSSYEQY

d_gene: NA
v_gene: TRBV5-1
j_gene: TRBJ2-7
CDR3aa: ASSSGWGHNPEQY